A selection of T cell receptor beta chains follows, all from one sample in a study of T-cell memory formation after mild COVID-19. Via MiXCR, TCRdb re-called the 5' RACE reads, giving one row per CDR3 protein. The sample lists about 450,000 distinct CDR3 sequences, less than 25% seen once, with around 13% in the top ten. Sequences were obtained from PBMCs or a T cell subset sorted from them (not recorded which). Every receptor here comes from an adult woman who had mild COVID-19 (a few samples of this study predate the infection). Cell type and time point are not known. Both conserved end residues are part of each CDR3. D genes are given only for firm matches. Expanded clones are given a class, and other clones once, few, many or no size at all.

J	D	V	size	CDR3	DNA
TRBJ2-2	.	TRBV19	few	CASSIRRATNTGELFF	TGTGCCAGTAGTATCCGGCGGGCCACTAACACCGGGGAGCTGTTTTTT
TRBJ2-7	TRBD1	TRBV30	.	CAWRRPGTASDEQYF	TGTGCCTGGAGGCGGCCCGGGACAGCGTCCGACGAGCAGTACTTC
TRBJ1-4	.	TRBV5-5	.	CASSLASHEKLFF	TGTGCCAGCAGCTTGGCCAGCCATGAAAAACTGTTTTTT
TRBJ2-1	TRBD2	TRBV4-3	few	CASSQERGSGIEQFF	TGCGCCAGCAGCCAAGAGAGGGGTAGCGGGATTGAGCAGTTCTTC
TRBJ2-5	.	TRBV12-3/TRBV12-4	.	CASSLSAGQETQYF	TGTGCCAGCAGTTTATCAGCGGGTCAAGAGACCCAGTACTTC
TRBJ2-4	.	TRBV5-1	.	CASSLYRERTTSAKNIQYF	TGCGCCAGCAGCCTTTATCGAGAAAGGACCACATCAGCCAAAAACATTCAGTACTTC
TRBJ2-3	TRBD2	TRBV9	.	CASSEHKGLATDTQYF	TGTGCCAGCAGCGAGCATAAAGGACTAGCCACAGATACGCAGTATTTT
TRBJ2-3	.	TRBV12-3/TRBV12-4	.	CASSLIGGQNTQYF	TGTGCCAGCAGTTTAATCGGCGGACAGAATACGCAGTATTTT
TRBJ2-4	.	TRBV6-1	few	CASSERIISTLQNIQYF	TGTGCCAGCAGTGAAAGGATTATTTCGACCCTACAAAACATTCAGTACTTC
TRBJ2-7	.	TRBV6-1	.	CASSGRTFPYEQYF	TGTGCCAGCAGTGGCAGGACGTTTCCCTACGAGCAGTACTTC
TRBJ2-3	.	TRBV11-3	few	CASSEGFPRTDTQYF	TGTGCCAGCAGCGAAGGTTTCCCGCGCACAGATACGCAGTATTTT
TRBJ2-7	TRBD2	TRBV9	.	CASSSSGGHSEQYF	TGTGCCAGCAGCTCTAGCGGGGGCCACAGCGAGCAGTACTTC
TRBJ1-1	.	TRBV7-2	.	CASRDQGLNTEAFF	TGTGCCAGCAGAGATCAGGGTCTGAACACTGAAGCTTTCTTT
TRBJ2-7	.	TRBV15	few	CATSSPGQNYEQYF	TGTGCCACCAGCAGCCCCGGACAGAACTACGAGCAGTACTTC
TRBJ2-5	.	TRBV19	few	CASSTSGVTRETQYF	TGTGCCAGTAGTACTTCGGGGGTGACTCGAGAGACCCAGTACTTC
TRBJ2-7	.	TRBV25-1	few	CASTQTRGGGDEQYF	TGTGCCAGCACCCAAACAAGAGGAGGGGGCGACGAGCAGTACTTC
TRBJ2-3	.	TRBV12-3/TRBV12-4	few	CASSLLVPTDTQYF	TGTGCCAGCAGTTTACTAGTGCCCACAGATACGCAGTATTTT
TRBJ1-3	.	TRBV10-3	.	CAITAGPNSGNTIYF	TGTGCCATCACCGCCGGGCCTAACTCTGGAAACACCATATATTTT
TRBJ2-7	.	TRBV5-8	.	CASSLGQFGEQYF	TGTGCCAGCAGCTTGGGACAGTTTGGTGAGCAGTACTTC
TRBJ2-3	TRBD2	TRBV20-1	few	CSATNGLAGAGTDTQYF	TGCAGTGCTACTAATGGGCTAGCGGGAGCGGGCACAGATACGCAGTATTTT
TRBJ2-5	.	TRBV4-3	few	CASSQGKGRETQYF	TGCGCCAGCAGCCAAGGGAAGGGGCGGGAGACCCAGTACTTC
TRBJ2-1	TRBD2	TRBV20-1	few	CSALGLAPFKEQFF	TGCAGTGCTCTTGGACTAGCGCCGTTCAAGGAGCAGTTCTTC
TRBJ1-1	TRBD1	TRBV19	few	CASTKQGFVNTEAFF	TGTGCCAGTACGAAACAGGGGTTTGTGAACACTGAAGCTTTCTTT
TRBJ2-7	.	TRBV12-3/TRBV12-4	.	CASSFAGAEQYF	TGTGCCAGCAGTTTCGCAGGGGCTGAGCAGTACTTC
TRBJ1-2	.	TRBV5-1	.	CASSPAGSYGYTF	TGCGCCAGCAGCCCAGCAGGGTCCTATGGCTACACCTTC
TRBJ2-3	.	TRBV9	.	CASSANLRDTRDTQYF	TGTGCCAGCAGCGCAAACCTTCGGGACACTCGGGATACGCAGTATTTT
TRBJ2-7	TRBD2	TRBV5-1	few	CASSLLSSSGAGSYEQYF	TGCGCCAGCAGCTTGTTGAGCTCTAGCGGGGCCGGCAGCTACGAGCAGTACTTC
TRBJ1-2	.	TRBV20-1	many	CSARDRHTYGYTF	TGCAGTGCTAGAGACAGGCACACCTATGGCTACACCTTC
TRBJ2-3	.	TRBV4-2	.	CASSDPSSTDTQYF	TGTGCCAGCAGCGACCCCTCCAGCACAGATACGCAGTATTTT
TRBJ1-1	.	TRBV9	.	CASSVGLPGAEVCTEAFF	TGTGCCAGCAGCGTAGGGCTCCCAGGGGCGGAGGTGTGTACTGAAGCTTTCTTT
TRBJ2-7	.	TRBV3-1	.	CASSQEGGDEQYF	TGTGCCAGCAGCCAAGAAGGTGGAGACGAGCAGTACTTC
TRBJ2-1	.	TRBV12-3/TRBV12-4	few	CASSLAGASDLF	TGTGCCAGCAGTTTAGCGGGGGCCTCTGATCTCTTC
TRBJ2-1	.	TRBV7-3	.	CASSLTPGTRNEQFF	TGTGCCAGCAGCTTAACGCCGGGGACTCGCAATGAGCAGTTCTTC
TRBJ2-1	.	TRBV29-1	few	CSVEGTRVEQFF	TGCAGCGTTGAAGGGACACGGGTTGAGCAGTTCTTC
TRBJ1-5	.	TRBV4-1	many	CASSRIQGGEPQHF	TGCGCCAGCAGCCGGATACAGGGTGGGGAGCCCCAGCATTTT
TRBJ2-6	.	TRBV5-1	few	CASSLVPSSGANVLTF	TGCGCCAGCAGCTTGGTCCCGAGCTCTGGGGCCAACGTCCTGACTTTC
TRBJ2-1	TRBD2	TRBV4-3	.	CASSHRVSGRAYEQFF	TGCGCCAGCAGCCATCGAGTTAGCGGGAGGGCCTATGAGCAGTTCTTC
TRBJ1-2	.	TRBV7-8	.	CASSTLRQPNYGYTF	TGTGCCAGCAGCACGCTGCGACAGCCAAACTATGGCTACACCTTC
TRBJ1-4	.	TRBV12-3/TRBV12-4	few	CASSSDSNEKLFF	TGTGCCAGCAGTTCAGACAGTAATGAAAAACTGTTTTTT
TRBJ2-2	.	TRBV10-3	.	CAISDRDRGELFF	TGTGCCATCAGTGACAGGGACCGCGGGGAGCTGTTTTTT
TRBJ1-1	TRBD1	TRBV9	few	CASSANRGGTEAFF	TGTGCCAGCAGCGCAAACAGGGGGGGGACTGAAGCTTTCTTT
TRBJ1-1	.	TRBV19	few	CATSRDWAFF	TGTGCCACCTCCCGGGACTGGGCTTTCTTT
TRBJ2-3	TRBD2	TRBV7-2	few	CASSLTSGGSTVAQYF	TGTGCCAGCAGCTTAACTAGCGGGGGATCCACAGTTGCGCAGTATTTT
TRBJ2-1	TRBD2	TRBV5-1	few	CASSLAGRDYNEQFF	TGCGCCAGCAGCTTGGCCGGGAGGGATTACAATGAGCAGTTCTTC
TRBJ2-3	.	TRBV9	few	CASSTNELTQYF	TGTGCCAGCAGCACCAACGAGTTGACGCAGTATTTT
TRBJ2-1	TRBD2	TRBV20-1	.	CSARRAGGGYEQFF	TGCAGTGCTAGAAGGGCGGGGGGCGGATATGAGCAGTTCTTC
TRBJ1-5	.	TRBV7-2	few	CASSYFSDQPQHF	TGTGCCAGCAGCTATTTCAGCGATCAGCCCCAGCATTTT
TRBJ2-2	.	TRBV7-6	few	CASSFRQRLDTGELFF	TGTGCCAGCAGCTTCCGACAGAGACTTGACACCGGGGAGCTGTTTTTT
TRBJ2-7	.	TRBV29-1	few	CSVFGRNYEQYF	TGCAGCGTTTTCGGCAGGAACTACGAGCAGTACTTC
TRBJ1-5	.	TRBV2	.	CASNLGRSYSNQPQHF	TGTGCCAGCAACCTAGGGCGATCTTATAGCAATCAGCCCCAGCATTTT
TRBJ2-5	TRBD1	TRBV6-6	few	CASTPGQGRGETQYF	TGTGCCAGCACCCCGGGACAGGGGAGAGGGGAGACCCAGTACTTC
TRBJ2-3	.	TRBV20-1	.	CSARDPVAAFTDTQYF	TGCAGTGCTAGAGACCCGGTAGCGGCGTTCACAGATACGCAGTATTTT
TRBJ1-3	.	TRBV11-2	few	CASSQLRELGNTIYF	TGTGCCAGCAGCCAACTCCGGGAGCTTGGAAACACCATATATTTT
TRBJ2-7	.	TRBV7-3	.	CASSLTPGSHEQYF	TGTGCCAGCAGCTTAACCCCAGGGTCCCACGAGCAGTACTTC
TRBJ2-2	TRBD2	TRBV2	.	CASSDGGLANPPNGELFF	TGTGCCAGCAGTGATGGGGGACTAGCGAACCCCCCGAACGGGGAGCTGTTTTTT